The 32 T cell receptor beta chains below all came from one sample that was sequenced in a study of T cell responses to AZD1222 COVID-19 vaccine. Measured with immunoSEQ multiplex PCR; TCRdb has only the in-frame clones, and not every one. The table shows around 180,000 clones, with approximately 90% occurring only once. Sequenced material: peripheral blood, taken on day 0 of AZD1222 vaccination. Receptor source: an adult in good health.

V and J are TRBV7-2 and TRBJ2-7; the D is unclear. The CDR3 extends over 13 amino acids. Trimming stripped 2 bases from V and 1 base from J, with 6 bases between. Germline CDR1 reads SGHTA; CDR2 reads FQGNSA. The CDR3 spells CASSLLQSYEQYF. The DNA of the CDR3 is TGTGCCAGCAGCTTACTACAGTCCTACGAGCAGTACTTC.

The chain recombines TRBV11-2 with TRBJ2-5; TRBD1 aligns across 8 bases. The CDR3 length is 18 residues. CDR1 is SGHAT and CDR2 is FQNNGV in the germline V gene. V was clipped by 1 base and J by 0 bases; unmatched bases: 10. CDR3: CASSLVGGTGTYQETQYF. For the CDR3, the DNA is TGTGCCAGCAGCTTAGTGGGCGGGACAGGAACGTACCAAGAGACCCAGTACTTC.

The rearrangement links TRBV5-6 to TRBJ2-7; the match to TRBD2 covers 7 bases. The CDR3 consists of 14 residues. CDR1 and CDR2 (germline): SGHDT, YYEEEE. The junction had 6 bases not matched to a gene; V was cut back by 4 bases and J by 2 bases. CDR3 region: CASSPGLGAYEQYV. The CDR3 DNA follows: TGTGCCAGCAGCCCCGGACTAGGCGCCTACGAGCAGTACGTC.

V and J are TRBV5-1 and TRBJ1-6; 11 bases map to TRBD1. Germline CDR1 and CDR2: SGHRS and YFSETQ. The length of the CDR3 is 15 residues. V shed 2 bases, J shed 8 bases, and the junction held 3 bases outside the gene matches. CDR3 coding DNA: TGCGCCAGCAGCTTAGGACAGGGGGCCTATTCACCCCTCCACTTT. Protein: CASSLGQGAYSPLHF.

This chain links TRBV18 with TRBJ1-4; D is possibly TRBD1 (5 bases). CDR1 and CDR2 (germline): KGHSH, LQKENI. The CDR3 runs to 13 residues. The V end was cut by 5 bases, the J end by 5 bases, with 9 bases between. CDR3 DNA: TGTGCCAGCTCAAGCGGGACGAATGAAAAACTGTTTTTT. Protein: CASSSGTNEKLFF.

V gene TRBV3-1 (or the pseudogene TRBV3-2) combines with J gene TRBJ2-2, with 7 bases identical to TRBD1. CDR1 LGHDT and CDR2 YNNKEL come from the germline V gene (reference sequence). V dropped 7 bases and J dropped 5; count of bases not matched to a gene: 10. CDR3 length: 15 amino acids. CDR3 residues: CASTPKPGGTGELFF. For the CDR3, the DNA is TGTGCCAGCACCCCAAAACCAGGGGGAACCGGGGAGCTGTTTTTT.

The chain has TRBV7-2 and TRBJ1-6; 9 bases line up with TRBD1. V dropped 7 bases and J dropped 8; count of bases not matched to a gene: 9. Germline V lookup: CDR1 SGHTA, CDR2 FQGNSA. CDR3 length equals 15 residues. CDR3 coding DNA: TGTGCCAGCAACCAGGGACAGGGTTTCTATTCACCCCTCCACTTT. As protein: CASNQGQGFYSPLHF.

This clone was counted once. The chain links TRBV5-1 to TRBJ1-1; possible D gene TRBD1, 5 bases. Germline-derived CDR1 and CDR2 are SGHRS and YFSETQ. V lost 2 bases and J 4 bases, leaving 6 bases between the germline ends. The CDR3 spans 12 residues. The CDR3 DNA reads TGCGCCAGCAGCTTTGGGGGCACTGAAGCTTTCTTT. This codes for CASSFGGTEAFF. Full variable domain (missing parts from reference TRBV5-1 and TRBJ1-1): KAGVTQTPRYLIKTRGQQVTLSCSPISGHRSVSWYQQTPGQGLQFLFEYFSETQRNKGNFPGRFSGRQFSNSRSEMNVSTLELGDSALYLCASSFGGTEAFFGQGTRLTVV.

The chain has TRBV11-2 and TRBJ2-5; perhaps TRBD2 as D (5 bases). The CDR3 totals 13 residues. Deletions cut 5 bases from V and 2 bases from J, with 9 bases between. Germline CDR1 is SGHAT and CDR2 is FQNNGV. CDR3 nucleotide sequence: TGTGCCAGCAGCCCCAGCGGTCAAGAGACCCAGTACTTC. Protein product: CASSPSGQETQYF.

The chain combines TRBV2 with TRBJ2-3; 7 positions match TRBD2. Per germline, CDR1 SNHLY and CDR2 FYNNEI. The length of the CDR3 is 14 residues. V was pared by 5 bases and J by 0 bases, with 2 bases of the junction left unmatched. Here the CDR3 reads CASSILASTDTQYF. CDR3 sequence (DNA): TGTGCCAGCAGTATACTAGCGAGCACAGATACGCAGTATTTT.

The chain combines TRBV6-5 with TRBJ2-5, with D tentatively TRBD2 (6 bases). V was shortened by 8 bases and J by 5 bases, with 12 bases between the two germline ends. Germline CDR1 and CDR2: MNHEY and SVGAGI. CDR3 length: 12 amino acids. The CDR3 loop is CASSSGRETQYF. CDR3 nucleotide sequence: TGTGCCAGCTCTTCGGGGAGGGAGACCCAGTACTTC.

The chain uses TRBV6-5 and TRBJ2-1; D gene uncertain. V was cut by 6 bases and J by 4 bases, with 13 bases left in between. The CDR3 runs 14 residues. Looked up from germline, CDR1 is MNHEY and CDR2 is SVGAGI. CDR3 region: CASSLTREYNEQFF. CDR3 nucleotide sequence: TGTGCCAGCAGCTTAACAAGGGAATACAATGAGCAGTTCTTC.

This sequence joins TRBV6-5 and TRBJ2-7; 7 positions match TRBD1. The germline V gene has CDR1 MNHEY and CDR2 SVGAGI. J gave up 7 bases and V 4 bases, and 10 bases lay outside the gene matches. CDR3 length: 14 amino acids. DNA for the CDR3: TGTGCCAGCAGTTTTTTCACAACAGGGGAAGAGCAGTACTTC. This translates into CASSFFTTGEEQYF.

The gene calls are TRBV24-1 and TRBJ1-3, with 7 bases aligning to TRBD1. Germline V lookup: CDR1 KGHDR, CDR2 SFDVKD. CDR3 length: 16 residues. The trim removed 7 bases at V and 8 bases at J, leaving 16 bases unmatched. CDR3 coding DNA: TGTGCCACCAGATATAGACAGGGAACGGCGGGAGACACCATATATTTT. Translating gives CATRYRQGTAGDTIYF.

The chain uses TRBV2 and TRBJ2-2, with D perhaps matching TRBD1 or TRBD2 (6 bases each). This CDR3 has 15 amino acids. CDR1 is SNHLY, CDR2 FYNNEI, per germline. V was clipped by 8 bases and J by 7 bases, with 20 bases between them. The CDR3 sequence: CASRGAPQGGGELFF. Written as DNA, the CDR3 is TGTGCCAGCCGGGGCGCCCCACAGGGAGGCGGGGAGCTGTTTTTT. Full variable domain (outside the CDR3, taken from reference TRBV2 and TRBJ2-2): EPEVTQTPSHQVTQMGQEVILRCVPISNHLYFYWYRQILGQKVEFLVSFYNNEISEKSEIFDDQFSVERPDGSNFTLKIRSTKLEDSAMYFCASRGAPQGGGELFFGEGSRLTVL.

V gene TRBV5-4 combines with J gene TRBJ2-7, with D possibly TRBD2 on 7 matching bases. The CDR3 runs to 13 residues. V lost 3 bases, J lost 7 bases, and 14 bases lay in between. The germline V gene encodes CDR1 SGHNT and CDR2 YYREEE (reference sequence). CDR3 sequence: CASSYGGLWEQYF. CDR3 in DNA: TGTGCCAGCAGCTACGGGGGGCTATGGGAGCAGTACTTC.

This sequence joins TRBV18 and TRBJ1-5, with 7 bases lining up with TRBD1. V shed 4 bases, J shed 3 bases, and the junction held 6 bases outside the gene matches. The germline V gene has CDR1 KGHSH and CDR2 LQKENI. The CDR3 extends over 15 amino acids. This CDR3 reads CASSLRQGTNQPQHF. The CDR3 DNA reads TGTGCCAGCTCACTCAGACAGGGAACCAATCAGCCCCAGCATTTT.

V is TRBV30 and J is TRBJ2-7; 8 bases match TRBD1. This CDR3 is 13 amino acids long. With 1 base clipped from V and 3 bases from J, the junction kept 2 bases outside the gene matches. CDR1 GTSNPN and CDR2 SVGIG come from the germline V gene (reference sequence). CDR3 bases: TGTGCCTGGAGTGCCGGACAGGGCTACGAGCAGTACTTC. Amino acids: CAWSAGQGYEQYF.

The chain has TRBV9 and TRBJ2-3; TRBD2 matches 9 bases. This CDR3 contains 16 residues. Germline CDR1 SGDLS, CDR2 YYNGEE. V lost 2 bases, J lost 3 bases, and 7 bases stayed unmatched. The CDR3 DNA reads TGTGCCAGCAGCGTGGGGACTAGCCTTACAACAGATACGCAGTATTTT. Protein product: CASSVGTSLTTDTQYF.

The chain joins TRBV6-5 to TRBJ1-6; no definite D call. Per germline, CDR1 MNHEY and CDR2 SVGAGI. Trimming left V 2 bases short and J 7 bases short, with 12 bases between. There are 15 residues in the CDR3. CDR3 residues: CASSYGQEPNSPLHF. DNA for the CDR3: TGTGCCAGCAGTTACGGGCAGGAGCCCAATTCACCCCTCCACTTT.

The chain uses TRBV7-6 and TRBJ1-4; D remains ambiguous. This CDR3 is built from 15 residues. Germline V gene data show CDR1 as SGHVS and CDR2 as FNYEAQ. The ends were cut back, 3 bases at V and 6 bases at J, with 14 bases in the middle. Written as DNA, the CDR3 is TGTGCCAGCAGCTTCTCGTCCGGGAGTGATGAAAAACTGTTTTTT. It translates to CASSFSSGSDEKLFF.

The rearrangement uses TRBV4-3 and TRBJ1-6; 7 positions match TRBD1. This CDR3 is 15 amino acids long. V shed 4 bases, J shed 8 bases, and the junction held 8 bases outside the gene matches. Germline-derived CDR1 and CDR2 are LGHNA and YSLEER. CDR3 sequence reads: CASSPSDRKDSPLHF. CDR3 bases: TGCGCCAGCAGCCCGTCGGACAGGAAGGATTCACCCCTCCACTTT.

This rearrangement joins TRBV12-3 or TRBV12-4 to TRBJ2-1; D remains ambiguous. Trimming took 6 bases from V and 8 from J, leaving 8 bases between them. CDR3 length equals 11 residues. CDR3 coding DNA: TGTGCCAGCAGGTTGATAGATGAGCAGTTCTTC. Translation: CASRLIDEQFF.

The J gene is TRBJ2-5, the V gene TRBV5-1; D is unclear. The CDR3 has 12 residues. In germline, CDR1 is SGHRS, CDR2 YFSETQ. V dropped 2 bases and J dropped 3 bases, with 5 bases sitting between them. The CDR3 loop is CASSLREETQYF. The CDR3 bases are TGCGCCAGCAGCTTACGCGAAGAGACCCAGTACTTC.

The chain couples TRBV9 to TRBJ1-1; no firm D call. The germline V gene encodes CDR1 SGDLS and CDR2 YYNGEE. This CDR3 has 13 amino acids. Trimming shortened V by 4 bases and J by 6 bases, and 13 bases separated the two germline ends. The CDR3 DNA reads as TGTGCCAGCAGCCCCGAGCAGGCGGCTGAAGCTTTCTTT. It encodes CASSPEQAAEAFF.

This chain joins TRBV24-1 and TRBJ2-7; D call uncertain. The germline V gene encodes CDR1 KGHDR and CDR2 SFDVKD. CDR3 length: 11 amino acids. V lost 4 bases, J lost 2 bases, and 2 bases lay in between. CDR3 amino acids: CATSDPYEQYV. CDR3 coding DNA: TGTGCCACCAGTGACCCCTACGAGCAGTACGTC.

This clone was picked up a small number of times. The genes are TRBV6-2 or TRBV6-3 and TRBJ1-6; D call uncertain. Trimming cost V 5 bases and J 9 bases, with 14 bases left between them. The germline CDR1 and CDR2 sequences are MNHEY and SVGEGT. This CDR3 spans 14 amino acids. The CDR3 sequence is CASSAGATSSPLHF. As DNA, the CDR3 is TGTGCCAGCAGTGCGGGAGCAACGAGTTCACCCCTCCACTTT.

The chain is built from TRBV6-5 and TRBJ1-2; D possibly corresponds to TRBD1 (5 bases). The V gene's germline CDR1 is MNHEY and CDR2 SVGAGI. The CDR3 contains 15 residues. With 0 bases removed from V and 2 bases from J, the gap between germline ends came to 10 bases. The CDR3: CASSYSNRDNYGYTF. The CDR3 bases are TGTGCCAGCAGTTACTCGAACCGGGACAACTATGGCTACACCTTC.

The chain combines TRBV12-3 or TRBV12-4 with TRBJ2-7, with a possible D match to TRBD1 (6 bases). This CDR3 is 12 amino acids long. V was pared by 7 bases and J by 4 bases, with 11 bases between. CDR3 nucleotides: TGTGCCAGCACCGTCACAGGGTACGAGCAGTACTTC. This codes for CASTVTGYEQYF.

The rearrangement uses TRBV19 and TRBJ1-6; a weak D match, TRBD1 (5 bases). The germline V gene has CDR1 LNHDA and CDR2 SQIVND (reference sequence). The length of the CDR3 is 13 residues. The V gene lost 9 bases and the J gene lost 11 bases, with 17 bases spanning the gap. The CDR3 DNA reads TGTGCCAGCACGGGGCTAACTGGTCCACCCCTCCACTTT. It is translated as CASTGLTGPPLHF.

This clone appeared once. CDR3: CASSHGQGLINYGYTF. CDR3 sequence (DNA): TGTGCCAGCAGCCACGGACAGGGCTTAATTAACTATGGCTACACCTTC. This chain uses TRBV5-4 with TRBJ1-2, with 8 bases lining up with TRBD1. The ends lost 4 bases at V and 1 base at J; junction bases unmatched: 9. This CDR3 comprises 16 residues. From germline, CDR1 is SGHNT and CDR2 YYREEE (reference sequence).

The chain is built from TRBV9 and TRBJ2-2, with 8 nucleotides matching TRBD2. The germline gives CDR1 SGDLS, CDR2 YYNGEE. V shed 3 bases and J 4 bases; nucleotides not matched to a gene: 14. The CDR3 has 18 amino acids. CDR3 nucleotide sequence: TGTGCCAGCAGCGGCCTTTCAAGTAGCGGGGTGGTCACCGGGGAGCTGTTTTTT. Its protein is CASSGLSSSGVVTGELFF.